A single sample is the source of the 26 T cell receptor beta chains below, sequenced in a study of cytomegalovirus exposure and HLA in healthy donors. Libraries were prepared by immunoSEQ multiplex PCR; TCRdb keeps only in-frame clonotypes and omits some of them. The sample holds 120,000 or so clones, over 75% seen once. Specimen: PBMCs. The receptors shown here come from a woman in her thirties in good health and CMV-seronegative.

This chain links TRBV5-1 with TRBJ2-2; no definite D call. The CDR3 runs 13 residues. V lost 0 bases to trimming and J lost 4 bases, with 4 bases between them. Germline CDR1 is SGHRS and CDR2 is YFSETQ. CDR3 coding DNA: TGCGCCAGCAGCTTGGAGCTCACCGGGGAGCTGTTTTTT. This translates into CASSLELTGELFF.

The gene calls are TRBV6-1 and TRBJ1-4, with a weak D call TRBD1 (5 bases). Trimming removed 6 bases from V and 5 bases from J, with 16 bases in between. This CDR3 has 15 amino acids. Germline loops: CDR1 MNHNS, CDR2 SASEGT. The CDR3 spells CASRTYRRQNEKLFF. CDR3 DNA: TGTGCCAGCAGGACGTACAGGCGGCAAAATGAAAAACTGTTTTTT.

By share, this clone counts as medium-sized. The V gene is TRBV6-5, the J gene TRBJ1-2; TRBD1 might be the D (6 bases). This CDR3 region has 15 residues. Trimming took 1 base from V and 0 from J, leaving 9 bases between them. Germline CDR1 is MNHEY and CDR2 is SVGAGI. The CDR3 sequence is CASSYLRQANYGYTF. CDR3 coding DNA: TGTGCCAGCAGTTACTTAAGACAGGCTAACTATGGCTACACCTTC.

The rearrangement uses TRBV6-6 and TRBJ2-2; weak D call: TRBD2 (6 bases). With 7 bases removed from V and 5 bases from J, the gap between germline ends came to 11 bases. The CDR3 is made up of 13 amino acids. Germline assignment: CDR1 MNHNY and CDR2 SVGAGI (reference sequence). The chain's CDR3 is CASTLRGTGELFF. As DNA, the CDR3 is TGTGCCAGCACCCTCCGGGGGACCGGGGAGCTGTTTTTT.

The chain carries TRBV10-3 and TRBJ2-5; D remains ambiguous. V was trimmed by 3 bases and J by 4 bases, leaving 6 bases between them. Per the germline V gene, CDR1 is ENHRY and CDR2 is SYGVKD. The CDR3 runs to 12 residues. The DNA for the CDR3 is TGTGCCATCAGTGAATTGCGAGAGACCCAGTACTTC. The encoded protein is CAISELRETQYF.

The CDR3 coding sequence is TGTGCCAGCAGTTCGCCGACAGGGGGAGGCAATCAGCCCCAGCATTTT. Translated: CASSSPTGGGNQPQHF. The chain employs TRBV27 and TRBJ1-5; 9 bases map to TRBD1. Germline lookup yields CDR1 MNHEY and CDR2 SMNVEV (reference sequence). This CDR3 is 16 amino acids long. V gave up 4 bases and J gave up 2 bases; unmatched junction bases: 6.

The chain carries TRBV11-1 and TRBJ2-7, with 8 bases that match TRBD1. From germline, CDR1 is SGHAT and CDR2 FQDESV (reference sequence). The CDR3 is made up of 16 amino acids. V was clipped by 3 bases and J by 5 bases; unmatched bases: 12. The DNA of the CDR3 is TGTGCCAGCAGCTTGGTTCAGGGGGCGCCGGAGAACGAGCAGTACTTC. Translated, it gives CASSLVQGAPENEQYF.

V is TRBV4-3 and J is TRBJ1-5, with TRBD1 identical over 7 bases. Germline assignment: CDR1 LGHNA and CDR2 YSLEER. The V and J ends lost 3 bases and 8 bases, in that order; junction bases with no gene match: 7. The CDR3 length is 14 residues. This chain's CDR3 is CASSQTGWGEPQHF. DNA of the CDR3: TGCGCCAGCAGCCAGACAGGGTGGGGAGAGCCCCAGCATTTT.

This clone was detected only once. The rearrangement uses TRBV7-9 and TRBJ2-7; tentative D call: TRBD2 (7 bases). V was cut by 3 bases and J by 5 bases, with 20 bases left in between. CDR3 length: 16 amino acids. Looked up from germline, CDR1 is SEHNR and CDR2 is FQNEAQ (reference sequence). The CDR3 coding sequence is TGTGCCAGCAGCTTTCGGGGGGCCCACGTTGCGGACGAGCAGTACTTC. It encodes CASSFRGAHVADEQYF.

This chain connects TRBV6-5 to TRBJ1-5; possibly TRBD1 for D (5 bases). CDR3 size: 15 residues. The V end lost 0 bases, the J end lost 1 base, and 7 bases lay between the germline ends. From germline, CDR1 is MNHEY and CDR2 SVGAGI. CDR3: CASSYSGGSNQPQHF. The DNA for the CDR3 is TGTGCCAGCAGTTACTCGGGGGGGAGCAATCAGCCCCAGCATTTT.

The table lists this clone with a count of one. The V gene is TRBV7-2, the J gene TRBJ1-2; D unresolved. V was shortened by 1 base and J by 13 bases, with 16 bases between the two germline ends. This CDR3 region has 13 residues. Per the germline V gene, CDR1 is SGHTA and CDR2 is FQGNSA. The CDR3 is CASSLGGTALSTF. The CDR3 bases are TGTGCCAGCAGCTTAGGTGGCACAGCCCTATCCACCTTC.

J is TRBJ1-2 and V is TRBV14; D gene unclear. V lost 4 bases to trimming and J lost 4 bases, with 7 bases between them. The germline gives CDR1 SGHDN, CDR2 FVKESK. The CDR3 contains 12 residues. This CDR3 is CASSRSSYGYTF. In DNA form, the CDR3 reads TGTGCCAGCAGCCGTAGCTCCTATGGCTACACCTTC.

The chain joins TRBV30 to TRBJ2-7, with 10 bases matching TRBD1. This CDR3 comprises 12 residues. Trimming at V came to 5 bases and at J to 4 bases, leaving 2 bases not matched to a gene. Germline lookup yields CDR1 GTSNPN and CDR2 SVGIG (reference sequence). The DNA of the CDR3 is TGTGCCTGGCGGGACAGGGGTTACGAGCAGTACTTC. Its translation is CAWRDRGYEQYF.

The V call is TRBV14, the J call TRBJ2-7; TRBD1 matches 9 bases. The CDR3 sequence is 13 residues long. Germline CDR1 reads SGHDN; CDR2 reads FVKESK. The V gene end was trimmed by 5 bases and the J gene end by 3 bases; junction bases not matched to a gene: 2. This CDR3 is CASSKGQGYEQYF. The CDR3 DNA follows: TGTGCCAGCAGCAAGGGACAGGGCTACGAGCAGTACTTC.

CDR3 residues: CASSLQGASSYEQYF. The DNA for the CDR3 is TGCGCCAGCAGCTTACAGGGGGCGTCATCCTACGAGCAGTACTTC. The chain has TRBV5-1 and TRBJ2-7; TRBD1 agrees at 9 bases. The CDR3 extends over 15 amino acids. Germline values: CDR1 SGHRS, CDR2 YFSETQ. J lost 1 base, V lost 2 bases, and 4 bases had no gene match.

The chain links TRBV7-2 to TRBJ2-1; TRBD2 aligns across 10 bases. Germline V lookup: CDR1 SGHTA, CDR2 FQGNSA. This CDR3 has 16 amino acids. V dropped 0 bases and J dropped 3; count of bases not matched to a gene: 2. The CDR3: CASSLAASGSYNEQFF. CDR3 coding DNA: TGTGCCAGCAGCTTAGCGGCTAGCGGGAGCTACAATGAGCAGTTCTTC. Using reference TRBV7-2 and TRBJ2-1 for the parts outside the CDR3, the full variable domain is GAGVSQSPSNKVTEKGKDVELRCDPISGHTALYWYRQSLGQGLEFLIYFQGNSAPDKSGLPSDRFSAERTGGSVSTLTIQRTQQEDSAVYLCASSLAASGSYNEQFFGPGTRLTVL.

This chain joins TRBV4-3 and TRBJ1-1; maybe TRBD1 (5 bases). CDR3 length: 16 amino acids. Trimming stripped 9 bases from V and 0 bases from J, with 20 bases between. Germline CDR1 and CDR2: LGHNA and YSLEER. CDR3 nucleotides: TGCGCCAGTAAGCCAGGGCGGCTACCGATGAACACTGAAGCTTTCTTT. It translates to CASKPGRLPMNTEAFF.

The chain is built from TRBV18 and TRBJ2-5; D remains unclear. Trimming cost V 4 bases and J 1 base, with 13 bases left between them. Germline loops: CDR1 KGHSH, CDR2 LQKENI. The CDR3 length is 15 residues. Here the CDR3 reads CASSLSLPPQETQYF. The CDR3 region has the DNA TGTGCCAGCTCACTATCTCTACCCCCCCAAGAGACCCAGTACTTC.

The genes are TRBV5-1 and TRBJ1-2, with D hard to call. V dropped 1 base and J dropped 8 bases, with 12 bases sitting between them. Germline CDR1 SGHRS, CDR2 YFSETQ. The CDR3 covers 13 residues. CDR3 nucleotide sequence: TGCGCCAGCAGCTTGTCGCAGGTTGAAGGCTACACCTTC. It is translated as CASSLSQVEGYTF.

The gene calls are TRBV5-4 and TRBJ2-1, with TRBD2 matching 12 bases. V gave up 0 bases and J gave up 8 bases; unmatched junction bases: 6. Germline values: CDR1 SGHNT, CDR2 YYREEE (reference sequence). This CDR3 spans 16 amino acids. The CDR3 reads CASSLARLAGADEQFF. CDR3 DNA: TGTGCCAGCAGCTTGGCGAGACTAGCGGGGGCGGATGAGCAGTTCTTC.

The chain links TRBV6-1 to TRBJ1-4, with 8 bases matching TRBD1. Germline trimming cut 5 bases from V and 8 bases from J; bases unmatched to any gene: 7. Germline V CDR1 and CDR2: MNHNS, SASEGT. This CDR3 region has 14 residues. CDR3 loop: CASSSQGVREKLFF. CDR3 in DNA: TGTGCCAGCAGTTCACAGGGGGTCCGAGAAAAACTGTTTTTT.

The rearrangement links TRBV7-6 to TRBJ2-2; D is unresolved. CDR3 size: 16 residues. From germline, CDR1 is SGHVS and CDR2 FNYEAQ. Trimming cost V 4 bases and J 0 bases, with 12 bases left between them. CDR3 loop: CASSSSPPPNTGELFF. DNA of the CDR3: TGTGCCAGCAGCTCCAGTCCGCCGCCGAACACCGGGGAGCTGTTTTTT.

J is TRBJ1-5 and V is TRBV15, with 7 bases matching TRBD1. J lost 6 bases, V lost 0 bases, and 2 bases had no gene match. This CDR3 has 14 amino acids. CDR1 is LNHNV, CDR2 YYDKDF, per germline (reference sequence). The CDR3 nucleotides are TGTGCCACCAGCAGAGATAGACAGGGTCAGCCCCAGCATTTT. Amino acids: CATSRDRQGQPQHF.

The chain uses TRBV6-5 and TRBJ2-7; D is perhaps TRBD1 (5 bases). Between the trimmed V and J ends, which lost 0 bases and 3 bases, there was a span of 12 bases. Germline lookup yields CDR1 MNHEY and CDR2 SVGAGI. The length of the CDR3 is 15 residues. The CDR3 DNA follows: TGTGCCAGCAGTTACTCCCCAACAGGATACTACGAGCAGTACTTC. Protein: CASSYSPTGYYEQYF.

This CDR3 reads CASSLGEGGLTEAFF. The CDR3 DNA sequence: TGTGCCAGCAGCTTAGGCGAAGGGGGCCTTACTGAAGCTTTCTTT. This chain joins TRBV13 and TRBJ1-1, with 7 bases lining up with TRBD1. The V segment lost 0 bases and the J segment 5 bases; nucleotides outside the gene matches: 6. Germline V lookup: CDR1 PRHDT, CDR2 FYEKMQ (reference sequence). The CDR3 totals 15 residues.

The chain joins TRBV7-9 to TRBJ1-2, with a possible D match to TRBD1 (5 bases). Germline CDR1 reads SEHNR; CDR2 reads FQNEAQ (reference sequence). This CDR3 region has 15 residues. V gave up 0 bases and J gave up 0 bases, with 8 bases separating them. DNA for the CDR3: TGTGCCAGCAGCTTAGCGCGGGGGACTAACTATGGCTACACCTTC. Translated, it gives CASSLARGTNYGYTF.